This T cell receptor (beta chain) was captured in a study of monozygotic twins with inflammatory bowel disease. Study-level points and caveats: With inverse Simpson as the measure, TCRbeta diversity was lower in IBD patients than in healthy co-twins.

Germline assignment: CDR1 MDHEN and CDR2 SYDVKM. The CDR3 is 13 residues long. A note on this clonotype: Its antigen is still unknown.

Across eight separate reactions for each sample, cDNA was made. After re-calling the 5' RACE reads, TCRdb lists one entry per CDR3 protein, DNA absent. This table holds some 330,000 distinct CDR3 sequences. Unfractionated whole blood yielded total RNA, and T cells were not sorted. The sequencing input was blood. The sequence was collected from a human donor with ulcerative colitis or Crohn's disease, or a healthy co-twin of an affected twin (not recorded which). The chain carries TRBV28 and TRBJ1-1; lacking DNA, the TRBD1 call made by TCRdb goes unchecked. The CDR3: CASSLYQQGHAFF.